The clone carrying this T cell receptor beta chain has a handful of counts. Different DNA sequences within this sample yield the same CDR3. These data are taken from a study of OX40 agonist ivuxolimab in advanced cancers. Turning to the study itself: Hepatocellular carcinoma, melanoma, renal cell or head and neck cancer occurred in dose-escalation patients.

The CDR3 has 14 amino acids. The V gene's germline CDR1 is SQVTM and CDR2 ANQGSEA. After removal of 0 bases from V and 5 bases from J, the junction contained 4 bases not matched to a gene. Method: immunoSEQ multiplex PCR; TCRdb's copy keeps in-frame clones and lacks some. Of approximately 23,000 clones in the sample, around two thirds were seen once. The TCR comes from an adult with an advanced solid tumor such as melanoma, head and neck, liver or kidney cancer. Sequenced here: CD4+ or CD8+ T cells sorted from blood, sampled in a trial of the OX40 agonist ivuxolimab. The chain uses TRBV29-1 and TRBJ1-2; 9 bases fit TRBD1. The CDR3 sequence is CSVEEAGQGYGYTF. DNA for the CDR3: TGCAGCGTTGAAGAGGCGGGACAGGGTTATGGCTACACCTTC. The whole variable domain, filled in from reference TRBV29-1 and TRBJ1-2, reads SAVISQKPSRDICQRGTSLTIQCQVDSQVTMMFWYRQQPGQSLTLIATANQGSEATYESGFVIDKFPISRPNLTFSTLTVSNMSPEDSSIYLCSVEEAGQGYGYTFGSGTRLTVV.